Shown below are 3 T cell receptor beta chains from a single sample sequenced in a study of T cells in Graves' hyperthyroidism and ophthalmopathy. RNA transcripts served as the template for amplifying TCR beta CDR3 regions. Researchers ran a first-round RT-PCR on the TCR CDR3 using the HTBI primer set. TCRdb passed the multiplex PCR reads through MiXCR, listing each CDR3 protein once. The sample shows roughly 200,000 distinct CDR3 sequences, around 18% of them seen only once. Sequencing used blood. All receptors derive from a man aged 35 to 55 with Graves' hyperthyroidism.

The table lists this clonotype with many counts. The V gene is TRBV7-6, the J gene TRBJ2-5, with 8 positions matching TRBD1. The CDR3 length is 14 residues. Losses at the gene ends were 7 bases for V and 4 bases for J; bases not matched to a gene: 8. Per the germline V gene, CDR1 is SGHVS and CDR2 is FNYEAQ. CDR3 region: CASISARGPETQYF. The CDR3 DNA follows: TGTGCCAGCATCAGCGCCAGGGGGCCAGAGACCCAGTACTTC. The full variable domain, rest sourced from reference TRBV7-6 and TRBJ2-5, is GAGVSQSPRYKVTKRGQDVALRCDPISGHVSLYWYRQALGQGPEFLTYFNYEAQQDKSGLPNDRFSAERPEGSISTLTIQRTEQRDSAMYRCASISARGPETQYFGPGTRLLVL.

The gene calls are TRBV19 and TRBJ2-5, with D hard to call. Trimming left V 4 bases short and J 4 bases short, with 4 bases between. CDR3 size: 11 residues. Germline CDR1 is LNHDA and CDR2 is SQIVND (reference sequence). The CDR3 DNA follows: TGTGCCAGTAGTACCGCAGAGACCCAGTACTTC. Protein: CASSTAETQYF. Full variable domain (outside the CDR3, taken from reference TRBV19 and TRBJ2-5): DGGITQSPKYLFRKEGQNVTLSCEQNLNHDAMYWYRQDPGQGLRLIYYSQIVNDFQKGDIAEGYSVSREKKESFPLTVTSAQKNPTAFYLCASSTAETQYFGPGTRLLVL.

This clonotype was recorded a few times. The CDR3 DNA is TGCAGTGCTAGAGACGGCGGGGAATACTCCTACGAGCAGTACTTC. This translates into CSARDGGEYSYEQYF. The chain is built from TRBV20-1 and TRBJ2-7; the D gene is possibly TRBD2 (6 bases). The CDR3 is made up of 15 amino acids. V was shortened by 0 bases and J by 0 bases, with 12 bases between the two germline ends. Germline V gene data show CDR1 as DFQATT and CDR2 as SNEGSKA (reference sequence).